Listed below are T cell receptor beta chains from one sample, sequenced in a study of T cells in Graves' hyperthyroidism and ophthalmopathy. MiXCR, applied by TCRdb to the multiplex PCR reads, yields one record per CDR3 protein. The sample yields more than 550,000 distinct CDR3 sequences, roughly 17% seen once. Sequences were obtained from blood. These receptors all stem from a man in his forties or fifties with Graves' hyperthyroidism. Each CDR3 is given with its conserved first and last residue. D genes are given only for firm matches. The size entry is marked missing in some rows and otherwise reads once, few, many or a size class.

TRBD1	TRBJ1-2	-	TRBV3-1	CASSQDLGTADGYTF	TGTGCCAGCAGCCAAGATCTGGGGACAGCGGATGGCTACACCTTC
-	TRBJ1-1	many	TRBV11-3	CASSQQMNTEAFF	TGTGCCAGCAGCCAACAGATGAACACTGAAGCTTTCTTT
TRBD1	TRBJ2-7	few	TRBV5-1	CASSEGQGQGSYEQYF	TGCGCCAGCAGCGAGGGACAGGGTCAGGGCTCCTACGAGCAGTACTTC
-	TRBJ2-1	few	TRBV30	CAWSGLGNEQFF	TGTGCCTGGAGCGGTCTTGGAAATGAGCAGTTCTTC
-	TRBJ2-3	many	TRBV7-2	CASSLVRTDTQYF	TGTGCCAGCAGTCTAGTCCGCACAGATACGCAGTATTTT
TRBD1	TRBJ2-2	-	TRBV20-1	CSANTGGNTGELFF	TGCAGTGCTAATACAGGGGGCAACACCGGGGAGCTGTTTTTT
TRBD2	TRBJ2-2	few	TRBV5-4	CASSLGDYNTGELFF	TGTGCCAGCAGCCTGGGGGACTATAACACCGGGGAGCTGTTTTTT
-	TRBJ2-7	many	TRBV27	CASSPQGLSYEQYF	TGTGCCAGCAGCCCTCAGGGCCTCAGCTACGAGCAGTACTTC
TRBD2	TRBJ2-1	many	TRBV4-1	CASSHALAGLNEQFF	TGCGCCAGCAGCCACGCCCTAGCGGGACTCAATGAGCAGTTCTTC
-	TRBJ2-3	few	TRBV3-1	CASSLETDTSTDTQYF	TGTGCCAGCAGCCTAGAAACAGATACTAGCACAGATACGCAGTATTTT
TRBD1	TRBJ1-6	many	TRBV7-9	CASSYYPGQKNSPLHF	TGTGCCAGCAGCTACTACCCGGGACAGAAAAATTCACCCCTCCACTTT
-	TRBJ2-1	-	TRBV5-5	CASSSDPFASNEQFF	TGTGCCAGCAGCTCCGACCCATTTGCGAGCAATGAGCAGTTCTTC
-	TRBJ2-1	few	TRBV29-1	CSVEDRNSPYNEQFF	TGCAGCGTTGAAGATCGAAACAGCCCCTACAATGAGCAGTTCTTC
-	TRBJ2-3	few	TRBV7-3	CASSKLGGTDTQYF	TGTGCCAGCAGCAAACTAGGGGGCACAGATACGCAGTATTTT
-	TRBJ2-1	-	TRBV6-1	CASSEFEGQPYNEQFF	TGTGCCAGCAGTGAATTCGAGGGTCAGCCCTACAATGAGCAGTTCTTC
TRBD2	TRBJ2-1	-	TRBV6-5	CASSYPSGRASEQFF	TGTGCCAGCAGTTACCCTAGCGGGAGGGCCAGTGAGCAGTTCTTC
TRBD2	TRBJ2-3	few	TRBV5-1	CASSLGASGISDTQYF	TGCGCCAGCAGCTTGGGGGCTAGCGGGATTTCAGATACGCAGTATTTT
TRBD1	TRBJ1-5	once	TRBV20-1	CSAIGQGSTSQPQHF	TGCAGTGCTATAGGACAGGGAAGTACCTCTCAGCCCCAGCATTTT
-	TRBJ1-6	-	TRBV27	CARTRTGRSNSPLHF	TGTGCCAGAACCAGAACGGGACGCTCCAATTCACCCCTCCACTTT
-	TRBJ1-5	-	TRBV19	CASRDQGYRSNQPQHF	TGTGCCAGTAGGGACCAGGGGTATAGGAGCAATCAGCCCCAGCATTTT
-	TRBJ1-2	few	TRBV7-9	CASSRPGGNYGYTF	TGTGCCAGCAGCCGCCCTGGCGGTAACTATGGCTACACCTTC
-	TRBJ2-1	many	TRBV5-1	CASSYLRGESAYNEQFF	TGCGCCAGCAGCTACCTTAGGGGGGAGTCGGCCTACAATGAGCAGTTCTTC
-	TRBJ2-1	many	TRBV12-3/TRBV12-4	CASSLGPRGNNEQFF	TGTGCCAGCAGTTTAGGCCCTAGGGGTAACAATGAGCAGTTCTTC
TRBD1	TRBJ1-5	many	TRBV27	CASSFRTGSSQPQHF	TGTGCCAGCAGTTTCCGGACAGGTTCTAGTCAGCCCCAGCATTTT
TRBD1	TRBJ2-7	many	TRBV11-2	CASSSSSGTGTLVEQYF	TGTGCCAGCAGCTCATCATCCGGGACAGGTACTTTGGTCGAGCAGTACTTC
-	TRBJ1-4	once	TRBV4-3	CASSQEIRTNEKLFF	TGCGCCAGCAGCCAAGAGATTAGAACTAATGAAAAACTGTTTTTT
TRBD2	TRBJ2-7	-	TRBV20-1	CSARPLAGASYEHYF	TGCAGTGCTAGACCCCTAGCGGGAGCCTCCTACGAGCACTACTTC
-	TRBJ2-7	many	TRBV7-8	CASSLGLSHEQYF	TGTGCCAGCAGCTTAGGGCTTTCCCACGAGCAGTACTTC
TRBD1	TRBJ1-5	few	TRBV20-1	CSAPQMGQGANQPQHF	TGCAGTGCGCCACAAATGGGACAGGGGGCTAATCAGCCCCAGCATTTT
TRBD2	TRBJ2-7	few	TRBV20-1	CSASSPSGSGEQYF	TGCAGTGCTTCTTCCCCTAGCGGGAGTGGAGAGCAGTACTTC
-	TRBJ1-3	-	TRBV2	CATSRGTRGNTIYF	TGTGCCACCTCTCGGGGGACCAGAGGAAACACCATATATTTT
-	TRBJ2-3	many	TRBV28	CASTQSKRPTDTQYF	TGTGCCAGCACCCAAAGCAAGCGCCCCACAGATACGCAGTATTTT
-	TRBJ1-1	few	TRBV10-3	CAIKGVEAFF	TGTGCCATCAAGGGAGTTGAAGCTTTCTTT
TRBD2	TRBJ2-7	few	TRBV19	CASSILAGDTYEQYF	TGTGCCAGTAGTATCTTAGCGGGAGATACCTACGAGCAGTACTTC
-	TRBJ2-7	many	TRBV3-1	CASSQDTYEQYF	TGTGCCAGCTCGCAGGACACCTACGAGCAGTACTTC
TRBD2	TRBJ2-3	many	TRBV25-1	CASSELGASGTTDTQYF	TGTGCCAGCAGTGAATTAGGGGCTAGCGGGACCACAGATACGCAGTATTTT
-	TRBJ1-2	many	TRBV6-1	CASSSGEEYGYTF	TGTGCCAGCAGCTCAGGGGAGGAGTATGGCTACACCTTC
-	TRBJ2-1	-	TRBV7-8	CASSLRWQRTHEQFF	TGTGCCAGCAGCTTACGGTGGCAGAGAACCCATGAGCAGTTCTTC